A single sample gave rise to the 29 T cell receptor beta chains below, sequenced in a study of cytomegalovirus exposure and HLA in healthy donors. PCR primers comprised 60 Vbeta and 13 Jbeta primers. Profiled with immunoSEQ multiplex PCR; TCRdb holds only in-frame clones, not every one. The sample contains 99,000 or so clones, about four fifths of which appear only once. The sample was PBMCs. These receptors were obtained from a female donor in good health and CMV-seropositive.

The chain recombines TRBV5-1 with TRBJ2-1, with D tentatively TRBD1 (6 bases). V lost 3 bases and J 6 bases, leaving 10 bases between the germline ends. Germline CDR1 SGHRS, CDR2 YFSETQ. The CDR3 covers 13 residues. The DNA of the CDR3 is TGCGCCAGCAGCTCGGGACAAACCAATGAGCAGTTCTTC. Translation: CASSSGQTNEQFF.

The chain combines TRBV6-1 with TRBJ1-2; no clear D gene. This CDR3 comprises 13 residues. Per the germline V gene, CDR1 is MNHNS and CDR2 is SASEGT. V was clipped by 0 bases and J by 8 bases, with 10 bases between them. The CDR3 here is CASSEALGRGYTF. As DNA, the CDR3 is TGTGCCAGCAGTGAAGCGCTTGGGCGCGGCTACACCTTC.

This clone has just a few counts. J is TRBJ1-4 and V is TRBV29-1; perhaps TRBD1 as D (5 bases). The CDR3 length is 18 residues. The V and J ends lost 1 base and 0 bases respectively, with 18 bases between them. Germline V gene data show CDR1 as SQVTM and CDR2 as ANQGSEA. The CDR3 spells CSVEGKRGHRTTNEKLFF. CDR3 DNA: TGCAGCGTTGAAGGAAAACGAGGACACAGAACAACTAATGAAAAACTGTTTTTT.

CDR3 protein: CAWSSGGYEQYF. CDR3 nucleotide sequence: TGTGCCTGGAGTTCAGGGGGCTACGAGCAGTACTTC. V usage is TRBV30 and J usage is TRBJ2-7, with 7 bases fitting TRBD1. Germline V gene lookup returns CDR1 GTSNPN and CDR2 SVGIG (reference sequence). Trimming at V came to 2 bases and at J to 3 bases, leaving 1 base not matched to a gene. The CDR3 extends over 12 amino acids.

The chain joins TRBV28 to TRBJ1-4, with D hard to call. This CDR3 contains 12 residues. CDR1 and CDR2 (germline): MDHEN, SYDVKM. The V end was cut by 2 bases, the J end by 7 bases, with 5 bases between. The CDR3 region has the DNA TGTGCCAGCAGTTTACATCCTGAAAAACTGTTTTTT. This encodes CASSLHPEKLFF.

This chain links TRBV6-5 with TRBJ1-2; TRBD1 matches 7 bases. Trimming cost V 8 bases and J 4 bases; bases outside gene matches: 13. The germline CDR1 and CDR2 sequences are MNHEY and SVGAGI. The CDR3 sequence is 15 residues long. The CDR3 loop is CASRLKVGGAYGYTF. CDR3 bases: TGTGCCAGCCGTCTGAAGGTAGGGGGCGCCTATGGCTACACCTTC.

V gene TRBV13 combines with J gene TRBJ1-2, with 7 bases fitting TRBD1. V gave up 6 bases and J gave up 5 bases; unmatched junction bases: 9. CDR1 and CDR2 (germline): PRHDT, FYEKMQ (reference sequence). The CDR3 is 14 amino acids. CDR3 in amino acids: CASSNRQGKYGYTF. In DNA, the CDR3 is TGTGCCAGCAGTAACAGACAGGGAAAATATGGCTACACCTTC.

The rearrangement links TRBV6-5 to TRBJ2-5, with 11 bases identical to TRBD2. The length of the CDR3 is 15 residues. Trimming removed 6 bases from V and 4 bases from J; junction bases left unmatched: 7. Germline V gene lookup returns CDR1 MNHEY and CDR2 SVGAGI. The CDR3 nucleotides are TGTGCCAGCAGCTCTGGACTAGCGGGCCTAGAGACCCAGTACTTC. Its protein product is CASSSGLAGLETQYF.

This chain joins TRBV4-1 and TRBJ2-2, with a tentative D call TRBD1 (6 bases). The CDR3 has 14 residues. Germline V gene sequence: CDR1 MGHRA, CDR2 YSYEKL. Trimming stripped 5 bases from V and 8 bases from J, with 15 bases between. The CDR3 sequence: CASSSRQARGELFF. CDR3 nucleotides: TGCGCCAGCAGCTCCCGACAGGCGAGGGGGGAGCTGTTTTTT.

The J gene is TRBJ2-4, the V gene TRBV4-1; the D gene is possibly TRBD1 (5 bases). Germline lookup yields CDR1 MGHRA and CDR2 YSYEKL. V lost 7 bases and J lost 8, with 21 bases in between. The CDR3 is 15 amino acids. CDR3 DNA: TGCGCCAGCAACCTAAATTCAGGGATTGGAGACATTCAGTACTTC. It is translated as CASNLNSGIGDIQYF.

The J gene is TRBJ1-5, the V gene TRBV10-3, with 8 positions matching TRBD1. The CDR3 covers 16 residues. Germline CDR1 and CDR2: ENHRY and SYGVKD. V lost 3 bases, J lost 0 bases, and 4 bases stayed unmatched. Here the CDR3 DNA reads TGTGCCATCAGTGACCCTGACAGGGGTAGCAATCAGCCCCAGCATTTT. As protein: CAISDPDRGSNQPQHF.

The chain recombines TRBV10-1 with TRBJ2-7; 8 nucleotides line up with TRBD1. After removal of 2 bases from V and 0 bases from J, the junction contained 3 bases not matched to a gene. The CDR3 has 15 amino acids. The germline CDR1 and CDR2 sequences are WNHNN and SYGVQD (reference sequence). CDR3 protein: CASSEPGGSSYEQYF. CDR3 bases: TGCGCCAGCAGTGAGCCAGGGGGCAGCTCCTACGAGCAGTACTTC.

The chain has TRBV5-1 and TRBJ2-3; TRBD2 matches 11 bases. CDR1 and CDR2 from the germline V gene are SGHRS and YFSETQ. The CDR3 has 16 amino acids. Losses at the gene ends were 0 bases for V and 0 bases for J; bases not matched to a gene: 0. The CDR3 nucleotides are TGCGCCAGCAGCTTGGGACTAGCGGGGAGCACAGATACGCAGTATTTT. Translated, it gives CASSLGLAGSTDTQYF.

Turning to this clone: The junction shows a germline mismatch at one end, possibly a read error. CDR3 protein: CATSRDRAGEPGF. DNA of the CDR3: TGTGCCACCAGCAGAGATCGAGCGGGGGAACCAGGGTTT. The chain carries TRBV15 and TRBJ1-1, with D maybe TRBD1 (5 bases). CDR1 is LNHNV, CDR2 YYDKDF, per germline (reference sequence). The CDR3 extends over 13 amino acids.

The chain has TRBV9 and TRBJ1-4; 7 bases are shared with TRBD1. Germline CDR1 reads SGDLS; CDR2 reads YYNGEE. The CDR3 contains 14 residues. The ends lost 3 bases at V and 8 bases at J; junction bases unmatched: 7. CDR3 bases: TGTGCCAGCAGCGAGGACAGGTTTCGCGAAAAACTGTTTTTT. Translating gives CASSEDRFREKLFF.

CDR3 sequence: CASSLDRTYEQYF. The CDR3 nucleotides read TGTGCCAGCAGTTTAGACAGAACCTACGAGCAGTACTTC. This chain uses TRBV28 with TRBJ2-7; tentatively, D is TRBD1 (5 bases). The CDR3 sequence is 13 residues long. Germline V CDR1 and CDR2: MDHEN, SYDVKM. Trimming stripped 2 bases from V and 2 bases from J, with 7 bases between.

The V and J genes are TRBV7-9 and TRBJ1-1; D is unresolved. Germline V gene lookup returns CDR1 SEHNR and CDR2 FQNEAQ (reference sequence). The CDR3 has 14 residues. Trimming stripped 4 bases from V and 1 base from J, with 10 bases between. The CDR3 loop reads CASSSDIPNTEAFF. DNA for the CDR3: TGTGCCAGCAGCTCAGACATACCGAACACTGAAGCTTTCTTT.

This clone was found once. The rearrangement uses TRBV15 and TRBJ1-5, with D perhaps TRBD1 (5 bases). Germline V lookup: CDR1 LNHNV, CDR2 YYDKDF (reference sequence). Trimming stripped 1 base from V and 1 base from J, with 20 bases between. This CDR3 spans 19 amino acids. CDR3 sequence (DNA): TGTGCCACCAGCAGAGGAGGGAGGGGCCGTACCAAAAGCAATCAGCCCCAGCATTTT. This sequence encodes CATSRGGRGRTKSNQPQHF.

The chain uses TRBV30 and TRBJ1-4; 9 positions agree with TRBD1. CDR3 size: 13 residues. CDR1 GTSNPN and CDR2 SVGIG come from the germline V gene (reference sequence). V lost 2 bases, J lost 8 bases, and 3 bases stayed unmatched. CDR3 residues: CAWSRDRDEKLFF. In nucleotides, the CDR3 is TGTGCCTGGAGTCGGGACAGGGACGAAAAACTGTTTTTT.

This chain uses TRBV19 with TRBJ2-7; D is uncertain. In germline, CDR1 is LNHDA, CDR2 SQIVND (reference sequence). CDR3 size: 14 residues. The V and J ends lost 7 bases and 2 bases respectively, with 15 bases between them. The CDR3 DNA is TGTGCCAGTAACCCAGGCATAAATGCCTACGAGCAGTACTTC. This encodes CASNPGINAYEQYF.

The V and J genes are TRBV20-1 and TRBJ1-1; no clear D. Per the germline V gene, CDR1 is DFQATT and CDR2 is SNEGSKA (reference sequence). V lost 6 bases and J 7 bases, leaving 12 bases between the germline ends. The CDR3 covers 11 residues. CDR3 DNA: TGCAGTGCCAGAAGGGAGGGTGAAGCTTTCTTT. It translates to CSARREGEAFF.

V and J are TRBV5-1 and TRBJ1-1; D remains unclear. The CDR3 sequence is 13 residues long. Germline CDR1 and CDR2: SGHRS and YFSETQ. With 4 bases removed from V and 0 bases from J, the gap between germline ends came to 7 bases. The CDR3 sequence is CASSPSMNTEAFF. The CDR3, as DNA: TGCGCCAGCAGCCCCTCTATGAACACTGAAGCTTTCTTT.

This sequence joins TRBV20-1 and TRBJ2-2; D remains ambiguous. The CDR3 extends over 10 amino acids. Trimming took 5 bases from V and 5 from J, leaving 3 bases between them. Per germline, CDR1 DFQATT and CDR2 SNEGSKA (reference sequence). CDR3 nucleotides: TGCAGTGCTCCAACCGGGGAGCTGTTTTTT. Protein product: CSAPTGELFF.

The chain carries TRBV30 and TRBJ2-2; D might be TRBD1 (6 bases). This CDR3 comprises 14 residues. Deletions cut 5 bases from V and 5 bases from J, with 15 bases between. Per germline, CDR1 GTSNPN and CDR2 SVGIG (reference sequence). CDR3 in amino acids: CAWGAGQSTGELFF. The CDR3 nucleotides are TGTGCCTGGGGAGCCGGACAGTCGACCGGGGAGCTGTTTTTT. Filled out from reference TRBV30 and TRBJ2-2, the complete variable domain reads SQTIHQWPATLVQPVGSPLSLECTVEGTSNPNLYWYRQAAGRGLQLLFYSVGIGQISSEVPQNLSASRPQDRQFILSSKKLLLSDSGFYLCAWGAGQSTGELFFGEGSRLTVL.

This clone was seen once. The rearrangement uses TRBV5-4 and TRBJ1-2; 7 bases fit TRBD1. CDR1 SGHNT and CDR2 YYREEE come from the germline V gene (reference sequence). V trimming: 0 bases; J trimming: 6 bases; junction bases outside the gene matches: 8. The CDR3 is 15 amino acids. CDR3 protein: CASSLDQQGTHGYTF. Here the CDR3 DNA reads TGTGCCAGCAGCTTGGACCAACAGGGGACCCATGGCTACACCTTC.

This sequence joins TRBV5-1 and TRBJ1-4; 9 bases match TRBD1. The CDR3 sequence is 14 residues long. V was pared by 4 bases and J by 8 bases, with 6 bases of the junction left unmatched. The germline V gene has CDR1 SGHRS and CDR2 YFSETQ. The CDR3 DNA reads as TGCGCCAGCAGCCGGGACAGGGCCGGCGAAAAACTGTTTTTT. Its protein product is CASSRDRAGEKLFF. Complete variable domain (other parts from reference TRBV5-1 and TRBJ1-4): KAGVTQTPRYLIKTRGQQVTLSCSPISGHRSVSWYQQTPGQGLQFLFEYFSETQRNKGNFPGRFSGRQFSNSRSEMNVSTLELGDSALYLCASSRDRAGEKLFFGSGTQLSVL.

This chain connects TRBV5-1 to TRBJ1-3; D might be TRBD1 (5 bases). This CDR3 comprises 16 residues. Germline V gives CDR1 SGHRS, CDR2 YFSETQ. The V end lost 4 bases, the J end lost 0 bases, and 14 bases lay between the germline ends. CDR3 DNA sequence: TGCGCCAGCAGCCCATTCAGCGACAGCTCTGGAAACACCATATATTTT. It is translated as CASSPFSDSSGNTIYF.

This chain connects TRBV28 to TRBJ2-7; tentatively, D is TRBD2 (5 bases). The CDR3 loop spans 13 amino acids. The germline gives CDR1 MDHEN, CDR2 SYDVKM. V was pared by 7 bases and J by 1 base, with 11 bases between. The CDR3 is CASTPGMSYEQYF. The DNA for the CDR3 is TGTGCCAGCACCCCGGGAATGTCCTACGAGCAGTACTTC.

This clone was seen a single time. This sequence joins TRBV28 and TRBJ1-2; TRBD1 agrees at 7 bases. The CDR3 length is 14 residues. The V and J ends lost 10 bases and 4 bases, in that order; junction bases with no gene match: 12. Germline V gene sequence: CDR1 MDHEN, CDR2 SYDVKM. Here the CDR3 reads CATLPPGQSYGYTF. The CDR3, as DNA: TGTGCCACCCTCCCACCGGGACAGAGCTATGGCTACACCTTC.